One and the same sample provided the 26 T cell receptor beta chains below, sequenced in a study of beta chain features in type 1 diabetes. Study-level findings and limits: Moderately but significantly shorter TCRB CDR3s were found in Type 1 diabetes patients in all four CD4+ subsets.

Antigen specificity for these receptors is unknown. All of the isolated RNA was reverse transcribed, so expressed TCRB transcripts were sequenced. Assay: immunoSEQ multiplex PCR; the TCRdb copy retains only in-frame clones and omits some. The table has some 240,000 clones, approximately 16% seen once. Sample: naive CD4+ T cells from blood. These receptors all come from a man younger than 40 with type 1 diabetes.

The table lists this clone with a few counts. This sequence joins TRBV28 and TRBJ1-2, with D tentatively TRBD1 (5 bases). CDR3 length: 13 amino acids. Germline CDR1 is MDHEN and CDR2 is SYDVKM. V dropped 5 bases and J dropped 4 bases, with 11 bases sitting between them. The CDR3 DNA reads as TGTGCCAGCAGTACTTCAGGGACCTATGGCTACACCTTC. Its protein is CASSTSGTYGYTF.

This clone was observed a handful of times. The chain is built from TRBV28 and TRBJ2-3, with 8 bases that match TRBD2. From germline, CDR1 is MDHEN and CDR2 SYDVKM. The V and J ends lost 4 bases and 4 bases, in that order; junction bases with no gene match: 4. The CDR3 covers 14 residues. The CDR3 bases are TGTGCCAGCAGTTCAGCGGGAGTAGCAGATACGCAGTATTTT. It encodes CASSSAGVADTQYF.

The DNA of the CDR3 is TGCAGCGTTGCCACTGTCACTGAAGCTTTCTTT. Translation: CSVATVTEAFF. V and J are TRBV29-1 and TRBJ1-1; D call uncertain. The germline gives CDR1 SQVTM, CDR2 ANQGSEA. With 4 bases removed from V and 4 bases from J, the gap between germline ends came to 7 bases. The CDR3 sequence is 11 residues long. The whole variable domain, remainder taken from reference TRBV29-1 and TRBJ1-1, is SAVISQKPSRDICQRGTSLTIQCQVDSQVTMMFWYRQQPGQSLTLIATANQGSEATYESGFVIDKFPISRPNLTFSTLTVSNMSPEDSSIYLCSVATVTEAFFGQGTRLTVV.

The chain couples TRBV30 to TRBJ2-1; 10 positions agree with TRBD2. Trimming took 1 base from V and 7 from J; bases not matched to a gene: 7. Germline V gives CDR1 GTSNPN, CDR2 SVGIG (reference sequence). This CDR3 is 15 amino acids long. The CDR3 region has the DNA TGTGCCTGGAGTGACCTAGCGGGAGTAGTAAATGAGCAGTTCTTC. Amino acids: CAWSDLAGVVNEQFF.

This clone was detected only a few times. The CDR3 DNA is TGTGCCAGTACCGACTTGGGCAGGGAAGAAAAACTGTTTTTT. This translates into CASTDLGREEKLFF. V and J are TRBV19 and TRBJ1-4; possible D gene TRBD1, 5 bases. The ends were cut back, 7 bases at V and 8 bases at J, with 17 bases in the middle. Germline CDR1 and CDR2: LNHDA and SQIVND (reference sequence). This CDR3 spans 14 amino acids.

The gene calls are TRBV7-9 and TRBJ2-7; a weak D match, TRBD1 (6 bases). Trimming took off 8 bases at V and 0 bases at J, with 14 bases between the two ends. The CDR3 extends over 14 amino acids. Germline CDR1 reads SEHNR; CDR2 reads FQNEAQ (reference sequence). In nucleotides, the CDR3 is TGTGCCAGCGCCCACTACAGGGACTCCTACGAGCAGTACTTC. This translates into CASAHYRDSYEQYF. Combining the CDR3 with reference TRBV7-9 and TRBJ2-7 gives the whole variable domain DTGVSQNPRHKITKRGQNVTFRCDPISEHNRLYWYRQTLGQGPEFLTYFQNEAQLEKSRLLSDRFSAERPKGSFSTLEIQRTEQGDSAMYLCASAHYRDSYEQYFGPGTRLTVT.

V usage is TRBV29-1 and J usage is TRBJ1-1; no reliable D call. Germline V gives CDR1 SQVTM, CDR2 ANQGSEA. Trimming removed 4 bases at V and 0 bases at J, with 15 bases between. This CDR3 spans 15 amino acids. The CDR3 sequence is CSVVHQLNMNTEAFF. Written as DNA, the CDR3 is TGCAGCGTTGTACACCAGCTAAATATGAACACTGAAGCTTTCTTT.

Only a few counts were recorded for this clone. This chain links TRBV4-1 with TRBJ2-3, with 11 bases fitting TRBD2. The V gene's germline CDR1 is MGHRA and CDR2 YSYEKL. The CDR3 extends over 16 amino acids. V lost 7 bases to trimming and J lost 3 bases; unmatched junction nucleotides: 9. CDR3 sequence (DNA): TGCGCCAGCACCCTGTGGGGACTAGCGGATACAGATACGCAGTATTTT. Protein: CASTLWGLADTDTQYF.

This clone has more than one count but fewer than ten. The chain couples TRBV10-3 to TRBJ2-7; 8 bases fit TRBD1. J lost 1 base, V lost 3 bases, and 5 bases had no gene match. The CDR3 runs 15 residues. Per germline, CDR1 ENHRY and CDR2 SYGVKD. In DNA form, the CDR3 reads TGTGCCATCAGTGATGGGGGACAGGCATCCTACGAGCAGTACTTC. Protein product: CAISDGGQASYEQYF.

The V and J genes are TRBV29-1 and TRBJ2-1, with 8 bases identical to TRBD1. V shed 6 bases, J shed 5 bases, and the junction held 12 bases outside the gene matches. Per the germline V gene, CDR1 is SQVTM and CDR2 is ANQGSEA. This CDR3 contains 15 residues. The CDR3 sequence is CSVATRTGFHNEQFF. The CDR3 DNA follows: TGCAGCGTAGCCACAAGGACAGGGTTTCACAATGAGCAGTTCTTC.

This clone was seen a few times. The chain carries TRBV6-5 and TRBJ2-2; 7 nucleotides line up with TRBD1. This CDR3 contains 15 residues. V lost 6 bases and J lost 0; bases outside the gene matches: 4. Germline CDR1 MNHEY, CDR2 SVGAGI. CDR3 loop: CASSRQGSNTGELFF. The CDR3 DNA reads TGTGCCAGCAGCAGACAGGGCTCGAACACCGGGGAGCTGTTTTTT.

This clone was seen only a few times. The chain is built from TRBV7-3 and TRBJ2-1; 7 bases are shared with TRBD1. The CDR3 consists of 14 residues. CDR1 and CDR2 from the germline V gene are SGHTA and FQGTGA. V shed 3 bases, J shed 3 bases, and the junction held 2 bases outside the gene matches. CDR3 residues: CASSLGQSYNEQFF. The DNA for the CDR3 is TGTGCCAGCAGCTTGGGACAGAGCTACAATGAGCAGTTCTTC.

The chain has TRBV2 and TRBJ1-2; no clear D. Trimming stripped 1 base from V and 0 bases from J, with 12 bases between. The CDR3 contains 16 residues. CDR1 SNHLY and CDR2 FYNNEI come from the germline V gene. CDR3 residues: CASSEESVRANYGYTF. CDR3 coding DNA: TGTGCCAGCAGTGAAGAGAGCGTCAGAGCTAACTATGGCTACACCTTC.

The chain uses TRBV7-2 and TRBJ2-3; D is ambiguous. The CDR3 loop spans 13 amino acids. Between the trimmed V and J ends, which lost 3 bases and 2 bases, there was a span of 6 bases. Germline V lookup: CDR1 SGHTA, CDR2 FQGNSA. CDR3 loop: CASSFAITDTQYF. The CDR3 region has the DNA TGTGCCAGCAGCTTTGCCATCACAGATACGCAGTATTTT. Combining the CDR3 with reference TRBV7-2 and TRBJ2-3 gives the whole variable domain GAGVSQSPSNKVTEKGKDVELRCDPISGHTALYWYRQSLGQGLEFLIYFQGNSAPDKSGLPSDRFSAERTGGSVSTLTIQRTQQEDSAVYLCASSFAITDTQYFGPGTRLTVL.

This sequence joins TRBV27 and TRBJ2-7; 10 nucleotides agree with TRBD1. CDR3 size: 15 residues. V lost 5 bases to trimming and J lost 4 bases; unmatched junction nucleotides: 8. Germline CDR1 and CDR2: MNHEY and SMNVEV (reference sequence). This CDR3 is CASSARGQGWYEQYF. Here the CDR3 DNA reads TGTGCCAGCAGTGCCCGGGGACAGGGGTGGTACGAGCAGTACTTC.

A note on this clone: The same CDR3 also results from other DNA sequences found in this sample. The chain carries TRBV9 and TRBJ2-5; D is uncertain. Between the trimmed V and J ends, which lost 0 bases and 5 bases, there was a span of 8 bases. This CDR3 has 13 residues. Germline V lookup: CDR1 SGDLS, CDR2 YYNGEE. The CDR3 loop reads CASSVASQETQYF. For the CDR3, the DNA is TGTGCCAGCAGCGTAGCTAGTCAGGAGACCCAGTACTTC.

In its sample, this clone was seen a few times. The chain couples TRBV25-1 to TRBJ2-1, with D hard to call. Germline V CDR1 and CDR2: MGHDK, SYGVNS. The CDR3 runs 15 residues. V was shortened by 3 bases and J by 1 base, with 10 bases between the two germline ends. The DNA of the CDR3 is TGTGCCAGCAGTGATTCCCTTGGTTCCTACAATGAGCAGTTCTTC. It translates to CASSDSLGSYNEQFF.

V usage is TRBV5-1 and J usage is TRBJ2-3; D is unclear. The CDR3 covers 14 residues. Germline CDR1 is SGHRS and CDR2 is YFSETQ. Trimming removed 0 bases at V and 2 bases at J, with 7 bases between. CDR3 residues: CASSLALSTDTQYF. For the CDR3, the DNA is TGCGCCAGCAGCTTGGCTCTATCCACAGATACGCAGTATTTT.

This clone was seen a few times. The chain recombines TRBV30 with TRBJ2-4; D is perhaps TRBD1 (5 bases). The germline V gene encodes CDR1 GTSNPN and CDR2 SVGIG (reference sequence). The CDR3 is made up of 13 amino acids. V lost 1 base to trimming and J lost 11 bases, with 15 bases between them. The CDR3 reads CAWSANQGQVQYF. For the CDR3, the DNA is TGTGCCTGGAGTGCTAATCAGGGTCAGGTTCAGTACTTC.

CDR3 DNA: TGTGCCTGGAGTGTAGGACAGCTGATCAGCTTGGAAAAACTGTTTTTT. Translated, it gives CAWSVGQLISLEKLFF. V gene TRBV30 combines with J gene TRBJ1-4, with D tentatively TRBD1 (6 bases). V was clipped by 0 bases and J by 8 bases, with 19 bases between them. This CDR3 has 16 residues. In germline, CDR1 is GTSNPN, CDR2 SVGIG (reference sequence).

CDR3 residues: CASSTGTSSYEQYF. The CDR3 coding sequence is TGCGCCAGCAGCACCGGGACTAGCTCCTACGAGCAGTACTTC. This chain joins TRBV5-1 and TRBJ2-7; 8 bases are shared with TRBD2. The length of the CDR3 is 14 residues. The germline V gene encodes CDR1 SGHRS and CDR2 YFSETQ. The V gene end was trimmed by 4 bases and the J gene end by 0 bases; junction bases not matched to a gene: 3. Combining the CDR3 with reference TRBV5-1 and TRBJ2-7 gives the whole variable domain KAGVTQTPRYLIKTRGQQVTLSCSPISGHRSVSWYQQTPGQGLQFLFEYFSETQRNKGNFPGRFSGRQFSNSRSEMNVSTLELGDSALYLCASSTGTSSYEQYFGPGTRLTVT.

V usage is TRBV9 and J usage is TRBJ2-3; possibly TRBD1 or TRBD2 for D (5 bases each). CDR1 is SGDLS and CDR2 is YYNGEE in the germline V gene. The CDR3 contains 16 residues. V was cut by 3 bases and J by 0 bases, with 14 bases left in between. CDR3 DNA: TGTGCCAGCAGCGAGAGGGGTTTTTCTAGCACAGATACGCAGTATTTT. Residues: CASSERGFSSTDTQYF.

This clone has only a few counts. V is TRBV30 and J is TRBJ2-1; possible D gene TRBD1, 6 bases. There are 13 residues in the CDR3. Germline lookup yields CDR1 GTSNPN and CDR2 SVGIG (reference sequence). Trimming removed 7 bases at V and 5 bases at J, with 15 bases between. CDR3 amino acids: CALEPTGHNEQFF. DNA of the CDR3: TGTGCCTTGGAGCCGACAGGTCACAATGAGCAGTTCTTC.

This clone occurred a few times. The chain links TRBV4-1 to TRBJ2-3; unclear D gene. V was clipped by 1 base and J by 0 bases, with 17 bases between them. Per germline, CDR1 MGHRA and CDR2 YSYEKL. The CDR3 has 18 residues. CDR3 amino acids: CASSQGVNPRLSTDTQYF. CDR3 in DNA: TGCGCCAGCAGCCAAGGGGTCAATCCGCGGCTTAGCACAGATACGCAGTATTTT.

The table lists this clone with a few counts. The chain carries TRBV5-1 and TRBJ2-1; D not certain. Germline loops: CDR1 SGHRS, CDR2 YFSETQ. The ends were cut back, 2 bases at V and 4 bases at J, with 13 bases in the middle. The CDR3 contains 15 residues. CDR3 amino acids: CASSLAPESYNEQFF. DNA for the CDR3: TGCGCCAGCAGCTTAGCACCGGAATCTTACAATGAGCAGTTCTTC.

The V and J genes are TRBV13 and TRBJ1-1; no reliable D call. The V and J ends lost 5 bases and 5 bases respectively, with 18 bases between them. This CDR3 has 15 amino acids. CDR1 is PRHDT, CDR2 FYEKMQ, per germline (reference sequence). The CDR3 nucleotides are TGTGCCAGCAGCCCCACCCCGGAAGGGAATACTGAAGCTTTCTTT. Amino acid sequence: CASSPTPEGNTEAFF.